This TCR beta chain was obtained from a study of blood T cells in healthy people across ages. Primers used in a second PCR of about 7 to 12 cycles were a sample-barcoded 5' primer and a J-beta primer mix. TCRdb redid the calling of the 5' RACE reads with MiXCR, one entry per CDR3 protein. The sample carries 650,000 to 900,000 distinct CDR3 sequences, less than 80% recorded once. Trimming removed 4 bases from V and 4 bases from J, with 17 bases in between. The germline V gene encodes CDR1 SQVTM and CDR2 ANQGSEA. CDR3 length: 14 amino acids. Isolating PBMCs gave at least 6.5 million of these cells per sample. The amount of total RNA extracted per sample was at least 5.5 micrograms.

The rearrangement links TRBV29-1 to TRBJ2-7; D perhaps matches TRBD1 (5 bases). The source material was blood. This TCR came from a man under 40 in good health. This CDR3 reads CSVVSAGHIYEQYF. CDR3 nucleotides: TGCAGCGTTGTTTCGGCAGGGCACATTTACGAGCAGTACTTC.